This T cell receptor (beta chain) was sequenced during a study of blood T cell repertoires in COVID-19. Study-wide background: T cells, B-cell-depleted T cells, or PBMCs provided the cDNA or gDNA that served as material.

TCRdb's copy holds only in-frame clones and misses some; the assay was immunoSEQ multiplex PCR. The table records 150,000 to 200,000 clones, over 80% of them present only once. Germline assignment: CDR1 LGHNA and CDR2 YSLEER. V dropped 1 base and J dropped 5; count of bases not matched to a gene: 9. The CDR3 runs 17 residues. The specimen was peripheral blood. V is TRBV4-3 and J is TRBJ1-4; 8 bases agree with TRBD1. This TCR was sampled from a woman in her twenties or thirties with acute or convalescent COVID-19. As DNA, the CDR3 is TGCGCCAGCAGCCAAGGGGACAGGAGCCTTGAAAATGAAAAACTGTTTTTT. Protein: CASSQGDRSLENEKLFF.